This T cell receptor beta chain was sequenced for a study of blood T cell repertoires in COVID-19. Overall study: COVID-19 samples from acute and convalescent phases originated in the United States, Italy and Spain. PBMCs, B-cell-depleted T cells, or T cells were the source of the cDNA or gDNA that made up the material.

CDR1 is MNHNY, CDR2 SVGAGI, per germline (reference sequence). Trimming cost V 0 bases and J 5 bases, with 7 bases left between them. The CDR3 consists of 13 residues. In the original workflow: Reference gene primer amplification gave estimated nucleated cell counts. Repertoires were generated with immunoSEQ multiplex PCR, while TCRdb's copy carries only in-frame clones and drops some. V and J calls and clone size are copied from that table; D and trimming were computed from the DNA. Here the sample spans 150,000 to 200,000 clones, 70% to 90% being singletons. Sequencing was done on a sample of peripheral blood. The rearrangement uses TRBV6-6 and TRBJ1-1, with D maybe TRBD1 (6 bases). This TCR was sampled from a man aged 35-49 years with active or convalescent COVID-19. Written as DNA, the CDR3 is TGTGCCAGCAGTTACTCTGACAGGACTGAAGCTTTCTTT. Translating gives CASSYSDRTEAFF.